These T cell receptor beta chains were read from a single sample in a study of blood T cells in healthy people across ages. TCRdb used MiXCR to reprocess the 5' RACE reads, holding one entry per CDR3 protein. This sample has about 290,000 distinct CDR3 sequences; 25% to 30% occur once, and the top ten carry roughly 28%. The source material was blood. These receptors were taken from a woman in her seventies in good health. Each CDR3 is given without its conserved first and last residue. The order of the fields is J gene, V gene, CDR3 protein.

j_gene: TRBJ2-7
v_gene: TRBV27
CDR3aa: ASSPPDPTSYEQY

j_gene: TRBJ1-5
v_gene: TRBV7-9
CDR3aa: ASSDGQSNQPQH

j_gene: TRBJ1-2
v_gene: TRBV5-1
CDR3aa: ASSTDINYGHT

j_gene: TRBJ2-1
v_gene: TRBV20-1
CDR3aa: SARLEGGAHEQF

j_gene: .
v_gene: TRBV4-3
CDR3aa: ASSQATGRYEQY

j_gene: .
v_gene: TRBV11-3
CDR3aa: ASSGGRGETQY

j_gene: TRBJ1-4
v_gene: TRBV9
CDR3aa: ASTVAGTGGKLF

j_gene: TRBJ1-1
v_gene: TRBV12-3/TRBV12-4
CDR3aa: ASSMGVNTEAF

j_gene: TRBJ2-2
v_gene: TRBV5-1
CDR3aa: ASTSQGKNTGELF

j_gene: TRBJ2-5
v_gene: TRBV11-2
CDR3aa: ASSSLSSGPQETQY

j_gene: .
v_gene: TRBV20-1
CDR3aa: SAHWDSSYEQY

j_gene: TRBJ2-2
v_gene: TRBV7-7
CDR3aa: ASSVDSGRELF

j_gene: TRBJ1-1
v_gene: TRBV7-8
CDR3aa: VSSLGRTGNTEAF

j_gene: TRBJ1-1
v_gene: TRBV19
CDR3aa: ASKYGANTEAF

j_gene: TRBJ2-7
v_gene: TRBV28
CDR3aa: ASSRTGETYEQY

j_gene: TRBJ2-2
v_gene: TRBV5-6
CDR3aa: ASSPRQGANTGELF

j_gene: TRBJ1-1
v_gene: TRBV7-3
CDR3aa: ATRSSLNTEAF

j_gene: TRBJ2-1
v_gene: TRBV6-2/TRBV6-3
CDR3aa: ASSWADYFGEQF

j_gene: TRBJ1-5
v_gene: TRBV27
CDR3aa: ASRGTGGKPQH

j_gene: TRBJ2-5
v_gene: TRBV10-3
CDR3aa: AISVGTGQETQY

j_gene: .
v_gene: TRBV28
CDR3aa: ASSSTSRGTPYEQY

j_gene: TRBJ1-5
v_gene: TRBV28
CDR3aa: ASTDGGAGHQPQH

j_gene: TRBJ2-3
v_gene: TRBV29-1
CDR3aa: SVEPSTDTQY

j_gene: TRBJ2-7
v_gene: TRBV2
CDR3aa: ASSPSFHHSQYVQY

j_gene: TRBJ2-2
v_gene: TRBV7-9
CDR3aa: ASSRGGRELF

j_gene: TRBJ2-7
v_gene: TRBV28
CDR3aa: ASSLISRTVSYEQY

j_gene: TRBJ2-4
v_gene: TRBV5-1
CDR3aa: ASSWPLRDKNIQY

j_gene: TRBJ1-1
v_gene: TRBV7-3
CDR3aa: ASSPYINTEAF

j_gene: TRBJ2-5
v_gene: TRBV15
CDR3aa: ATSRWEKETQY

j_gene: TRBJ2-6
v_gene: TRBV13
CDR3aa: ASTGQHSGANVLT

j_gene: TRBJ2-7
v_gene: TRBV28
CDR3aa: ASSSSIVPYEQY

j_gene: TRBJ1-1
v_gene: TRBV18
CDR3aa: ASSPPGGGEAF

j_gene: .
v_gene: TRBV2
CDR3aa: ASRPLLAGVMEQF